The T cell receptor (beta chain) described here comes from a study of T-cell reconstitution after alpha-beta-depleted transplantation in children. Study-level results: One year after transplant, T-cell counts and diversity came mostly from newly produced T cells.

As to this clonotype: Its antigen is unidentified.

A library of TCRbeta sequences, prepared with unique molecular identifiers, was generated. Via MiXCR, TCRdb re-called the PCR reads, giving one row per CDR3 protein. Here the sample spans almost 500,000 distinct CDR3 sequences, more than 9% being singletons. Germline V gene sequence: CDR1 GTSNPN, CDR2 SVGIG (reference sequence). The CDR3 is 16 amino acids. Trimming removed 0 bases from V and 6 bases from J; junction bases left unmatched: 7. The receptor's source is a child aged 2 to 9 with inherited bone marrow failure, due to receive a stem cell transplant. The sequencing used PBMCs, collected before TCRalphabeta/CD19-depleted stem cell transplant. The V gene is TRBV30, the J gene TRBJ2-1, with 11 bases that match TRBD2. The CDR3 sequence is CAWSVVGLAGGNEQFF. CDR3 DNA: TGTGCCTGGAGTGTAGTAGGCCTAGCGGGAGGCAATGAGCAGTTCTTC. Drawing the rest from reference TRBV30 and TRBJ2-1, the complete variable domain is SQTIHQWPATLVQPVGSPLSLECTVEGTSNPNLYWYRQAAGRGLQLLFYSVGIGQISSEVPQNLSASRPQDRQFILSSKKLLLSDSGFYLCAWSVVGLAGGNEQFFGPGTRLTVL.